A selection of T cell receptor beta chains follows, all from one sample in a study of T cell responses to AZD1222 COVID-19 vaccine. The table came from immunoSEQ multiplex PCR; TCRdb's copy has only in-frame clones and leaves some out. The sample shows about 100,000 clones, roughly 90% of them seen only once. This specimen was peripheral blood, taken on day 0 of MenACWY control vaccination. All receptors come from an adult in good health. CDR3s include the opening cysteine and the closing phenylalanine or tryptophan. A D gene is named only where the DNA matches it firmly. Size values are once, few and many counts, or a class for expanded clones, and some rows have none.

TRBV28,.,TRBJ1-5,.,CASSLEGRQPQHF,TGTGCCAGCAGTTTAGAGGGCAGACAGCCCCAGCATTTT
TRBV11-2,.,TRBJ1-2,.,CASSLGTWAPKDYGYTF,TGTGCCAGCAGCTTAGGAACCTGGGCACCCAAGGACTATGGCTACACCTTC
TRBV3-1/TRBV3-2,once,TRBJ1-3,.,CASSQVGRFSGNTIYF,TGTGCCAGCAGCCAAGTAGGGCGATTCTCTGGAAACACCATATATTTT
TRBV10-3,.,TRBJ1-6,.,CAISDKTQSSYNSPLHF,TGTGCCATCAGTGACAAGACTCAGAGCTCCTATAATTCACCCCTCCACTTT
TRBV4-2,.,TRBJ2-7,TRBD2,CASSERDFRGNEQYF,TGTGCCAGCAGCGAGCGGGACTTCAGAGGAAACGAGCAGTACTTC
TRBV6-5,once,TRBJ1-2,.,CASRGLGIFYGYTF,TGTGCCAGCAGGGGCCTTGGGATTTTCTATGGCTACACCTTC
TRBV27,.,TRBJ2-1,.,CASSRGRGYYEQFF,TGTGCCAGCAGCCGGGGGAGGGGGTACTATGAGCAGTTCTTC
TRBV6-5,.,TRBJ1-6,.,CASRTDSTYNSPLHF,TGTGCCAGCAGGACGGACAGTACCTATAATTCACCCCTCCACTTT
TRBV27,.,TRBJ2-7,TRBD1,CASSYLTPLGQGAYEQYF,TGTGCCAGCAGTTACCTTACCCCTCTTGGACAGGGGGCATACGAGCAGTACTTC
TRBV6-5,.,TRBJ2-2,TRBD2,CASSYSPSGVGELFF,TGTGCCAGCAGTTACTCTCCTAGCGGGGTCGGGGAGCTGTTTTTT
TRBV29-1,.,TRBJ1-4,.,CSVSEQGEKLFF,TGCAGCGTTTCGGAACAGGGCGAAAAACTGTTTTTT
TRBV3-1/TRBV3-2,.,TRBJ1-6,.,CASSRGTPGSYYNSPLHF,TGTGCCAGCAGCCGCGGGACCCCTGGCTCGTACTATAATTCACCCCTCCACTTT
TRBV3-1/TRBV3-2,.,TRBJ1-4,.,CASSQNRGRGTNEKLFF,TGTGCCAGCAGCCAAAATCGGGGGCGCGGGACTAATGAAAAACTGTTTTTT
TRBV5-4,.,TRBJ1-6,.,CASSLKLGAPLHF,TGTGCCAGCAGCTTGAAACTAGGGGCCCCCCTCCACTTT
TRBV6-5,once,TRBJ2-2,.,CASSYSRSWESGELFF,TGTGCCAGCAGTTACTCGAGGTCATGGGAGTCCGGGGAGCTGTTTTTT
TRBV6-4,.,TRBJ2-3,TRBD2,CASRGTSGGTDTQYF,TGTGCCAGCCGAGGGACTAGCGGGGGTACAGATACGCAGTATTTT
TRBV7-8,.,TRBJ1-2,.,CASSREGRLAYGYTF,TGTGCCAGCAGCCGCGAAGGGAGGCTCGCCTATGGCTACACCTTC
TRBV7-2,.,TRBJ2-1,.,CASSPVGLWNEQFF,TGTGCCAGCAGCCCGGTGGGCCTGTGGAATGAGCAGTTCTTC
TRBV10-1,once,TRBJ2-3,.,CASSESAGQPDTQYF,TGCGCCAGCAGTGAGTCGGCAGGGCAGCCAGATACGCAGTATTTT
TRBV7-2,once,TRBJ2-1,TRBD2,CASSLGNSGGLDEQFF,TGTGCCAGCAGCTTAGGTAATAGCGGGGGCCTGGATGAGCAGTTCTTC
TRBV6-4,.,TRBJ1-5,.,CASSDSKRSNQPQHF,TGTGCCAGCAGTGACTCCAAGCGTAGCAATCAGCCCCAGCATTTT
TRBV13,.,TRBJ2-7,TRBD2,CASSLGPAGGPPEQYF,TGTGCCAGCAGCTTAGGCCCAGCGGGGGGGCCTCCCGAGCAGTACTTC
TRBV6-2/TRBV6-3,.,TRBJ1-5,TRBD1,CASSADRGNQPQHF,TGTGCCAGCAGCGCGGACAGGGGCAATCAGCCCCAGCATTTT
TRBV18,.,TRBJ2-1,.,CASSPGGISYNEQFF,TGTGCCAGCTCACCAGGAGGGATCTCCTACAATGAGCAGTTCTTC
TRBV28,.,TRBJ2-1,TRBD1,CASSLGQGGEQFF,TGTGCCAGCAGTTTGGGACAGGGTGGTGAGCAGTTCTTC
TRBV6-5,once,TRBJ1-3,.,CASSYSGRPGNTIYF,TGTGCCAGCAGTTACTCAGGTCGACCTGGAAACACCATATATTTT
TRBV5-1,.,TRBJ1-3,.,CASSLEPQGTGNTIYF,TGCGCCAGCAGCTTGGAGCCGCAGGGAACTGGGAACACCATATATTTT
TRBV30,.,TRBJ1-6,.,CAWSALDSISYNSPLHF,TGTGCCTGGAGTGCGTTGGACAGCATCTCCTATAATTCACCCCTCCACTTT
TRBV7-2,.,TRBJ1-2,TRBD1,CASSPRTGGAYGYTF,TGTGCCAGCAGCCCCCGGACAGGGGGCGCGTATGGCTACACCTTC
TRBV28,.,TRBJ1-2,TRBD1,CASANPGQGVGGYTF,TGTGCCAGCGCGAACCCGGGACAGGGGGTAGGTGGCTACACCTTC
TRBV30,.,TRBJ1-3,.,CAWSTGGFGNTIYF,TGTGCCTGGAGTACGGGGGGATTTGGAAACACCATATATTTT
TRBV11-2,few,TRBJ2-2,.,CASSPTNTGELFF,TGTGCCAGCAGCCCAACGAACACCGGGGAGCTGTTTTTT
TRBV28,once,TRBJ1-4,.,CASRVTIATNEKLFF,TGTGCCAGCAGGGTTACTATCGCAACTAATGAAAAACTGTTTTTT
TRBV4-3,once,TRBJ1-2,TRBD1,CASSQDGAGGWGYTF,TGCGCCAGCAGCCAAGATGGGGCAGGGGGCTGGGGCTACACCTTC
TRBV10-2,.,TRBJ1-1,.,CASSPGVNTEAFF,TGCGCCAGCAGCCCAGGGGTGAACACTGAAGCTTTCTTT
TRBV6-4,.,TRBJ1-5,.,CATEAPGSNQPQHF,TGTGCCACCGAGGCACCAGGTAGCAATCAGCCCCAGCATTTT
TRBV5-1,.,TRBJ2-3,TRBD2,CASSLSGGDRDTQYF,TGCGCCAGCAGCCTCAGCGGGGGGGACAGAGATACGCAGTATTTT
TRBV3-1/TRBV3-2,.,TRBJ2-7,.,CASSHLRKNEQYF,TGTGCCAGCAGCCACTTACGGAAGAACGAGCAGTACTTC
TRBV4-2,once,TRBJ1-4,.,CASSQGGGKLFF,TGTGCCAGCAGCCAGGGGGGGGGAAAACTGTTTTTT
TRBV2,.,TRBJ1-3,.,CASSEITPGSGNTIYF,TGTGCCAGCAGTGAGATCACCCCAGGCTCTGGAAACACCATATATTTT
TRBV5-1,.,TRBJ1-1,.,CASSLVITGGTEAFF,TGCGCCAGCAGCTTGGTAATTACCGGGGGAACTGAAGCTTTCTTT
TRBV7-9,.,TRBJ1-2,.,CASTSVGVWRAYTF,TGTGCCAGCACCTCAGTAGGGGTGTGGAGAGCCTACACCTTC
TRBV6-5,.,TRBJ2-7,TRBD1,CASRPGQVTYEQYF,TGTGCCAGCAGACCCGGACAGGTTACCTACGAGCAGTACTTC
TRBV2,.,TRBJ2-2,.,CASRIGGGADTGELFF,TGTGCCAGCAGAATTGGAGGGGGTGCCGACACCGGGGAGCTGTTTTTT
TRBV3-1/TRBV3-2,.,TRBJ1-3,TRBD1,CASSARDRVAGNTIYF,TGTGCCAGCAGCGCCCGGGACAGGGTAGCAGGAAACACCATATATTTT
TRBV10-1,.,TRBJ2-3,TRBD1,CASSGQGADTQYF,TGCGCCAGCAGTGGACAGGGGGCAGATACGCAGTATTTT
TRBV24-1,.,TRBJ2-3,.,CATQQSTDTQYF,TGTGCCACCCAACAGAGCACAGATACGCAGTATTTT
TRBV5-6,once,TRBJ2-7,TRBD1,CASSSGQIEQYF,TGTGCCAGCAGCTCGGGACAGATCGAGCAGTACTTC
TRBV14,once,TRBJ1-1,.,CASSPYTGRVTEAFF,TGTGCCAGCAGCCCTTATACAGGGCGTGTCACTGAAGCTTTCTTT
TRBV5-1,.,TRBJ1-1,.,CASSLVPGNTEAFF,TGCGCCAGCAGCTTGGTGCCAGGGAACACTGAAGCTTTCTTT
TRBV24-1,.,TRBJ2-7,.,CATSHDSYEQYF,TGTGCCACCAGTCACGACAGCTACGAGCAGTACTTC